This TCR beta chain comes out of a study of blood T cell repertoires in COVID-19. Study context: Acute and convalescent COVID-19 samples came from the United States, Italy and Spain.

The method was immunoSEQ multiplex PCR; TCRdb's version includes in-frame clones alone and lacks a portion of them. This sample carries about 99,000 clones, more than 70% of them seen once, and the ten largest clones take 3.5%. The CDR3 totals 15 residues. The chain carries TRBV21-1 and TRBJ1-5. TRBV21-1 represents a pseudogene. This receptor was taken from a woman aged 55-70 years with acute or convalescent COVID-19. Sample: peripheral blood. The CDR3 loop is CASSKRFYSNQPQHF. CDR3 in DNA: TGTGCCAGCAGCAAGCGTTTTTATAGCAATCAGCCCCAGCATTTT.